This T cell receptor beta chain stems from a study of cytomegalovirus exposure and HLA in healthy donors. The protocol was immunoSEQ multiplex PCR, while the TCRdb copy is restricted to in-frame clones and leaves out a portion. The profile shows over 110,000 clones, about 88% of them singletons. Sequencing was carried out using PBMCs. The clonotype comes from a man between 18 and 35 years old in good health and CMV-seropositive.

The CDR3 is CASSRTSGVTYEQYF. The CDR3 region has the DNA TGTGCCAGCAGCCGCACTAGCGGGGTTACCTACGAGCAGTACTTC. The chain links TRBV7-2 to TRBJ2-7; 10 bases agree with TRBD2. CDR3 length equals 15 residues. Per the germline V gene, CDR1 is SGHTA and CDR2 is FQGNSA. V lost 5 bases and J lost 2; bases outside the gene matches: 6.